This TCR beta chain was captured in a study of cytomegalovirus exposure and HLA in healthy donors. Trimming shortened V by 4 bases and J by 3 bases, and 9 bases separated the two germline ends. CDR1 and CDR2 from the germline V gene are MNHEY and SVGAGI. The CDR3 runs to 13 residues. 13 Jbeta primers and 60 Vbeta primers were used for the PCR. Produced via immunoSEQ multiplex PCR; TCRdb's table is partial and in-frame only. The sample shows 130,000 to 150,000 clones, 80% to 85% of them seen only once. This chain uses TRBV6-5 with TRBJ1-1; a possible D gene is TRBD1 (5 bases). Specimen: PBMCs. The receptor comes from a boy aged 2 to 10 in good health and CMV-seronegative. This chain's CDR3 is CASSLGGDTEAFF. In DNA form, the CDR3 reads TGTGCCAGCAGTTTGGGGGGTGACACTGAAGCTTTCTTT.